The text below deals with one T cell receptor beta chain. Its antigen is not identified. Germline V CDR1 and CDR2: SGHTA, FQGNSA. The CDR3 sequence is 11 residues long. V lost 4 bases to trimming and J lost 3 bases, with 1 base between them. The assay was immunoSEQ multiplex PCR, and TCRdb's table has in-frame clones only and misses some. Found here are about 57,000 clones, 55% to 65% of them singletons; the top ten hold just over 20%. These data come from a study of cytotoxic CD8 clonotypes in ibrutinib-treated CLL. As for the study in general: Among patients, around 25 responded partially and 2 completely; roughly 14 then stayed remitted and around 12 progressed after median around 73 months. Response samples were taken after a median of about 12 months on treatment, range 6 to 36. General study results and limits: Private clonotypes, not public ones, expanded at ibrutinib response.

J is TRBJ2-1 and V is TRBV7-2; unclear D gene. Sequenced material: PBMCs, taken after 24 months of ibrutinib treatment. This receptor was taken from a human donor with chronic lymphocytic leukemia. CDR3 residues: CASSYYNEQFF. CDR3 sequence (DNA): TGTGCCAGCAGCTACTACAATGAGCAGTTCTTC.